This TCR beta chain originates from a study of T cells expressing NK-cell markers. TCRdb reprocessed the 5' RACE reads; each CDR3 protein has one entry and no DNA is given. The data show a few hundred thousand distinct CDR3 sequences, and the top ten clones hold 1.4%. Input material: blood T cells: a sorted CD56 or NKG2C T cell subset, CD4+ or CD8+ T cells, or bulk PBMC T cells (not recorded which). The TCR originated in a woman aged 45-65 years in good health.

The CDR3 sequence is CSARPGLINEQFF. The J gene is TRBJ2-1, the V gene TRBV20-1; TCRdb gives TRBD2 as the D gene, but with no DNA this cannot be confirmed. CDR3 length: 13 residues. Germline V gene lookup returns CDR1 DFQATT and CDR2 SNEGSKA (reference sequence).